The TCR beta chain described here comes from a study of B cell selection in AIRE deficiency. TCRdb's copy holds only in-frame clones and misses some; the assay was immunoSEQ multiplex PCR. The sample lists 20,000 to 25,000 clones; approximately 97% were seen once. Notes on the study in general: About a third of healthy-shared Treg sequences were found among patient Tconv cells.

There are 12 residues in the CDR3. Germline V gene sequence: CDR1 SNHLY, CDR2 FYNNEI. Trimming cost V 2 bases and J 12 bases, with 11 bases left between them. Note on this clone: Antigen: not known.

CD4+CD127+ cells were sorted as the conventional CD4 T cells. The rearrangement links TRBV2 to TRBJ2-4; D not certain. The receptor was derived from a human donor with AIRE deficiency. The sample comprised conventional CD4+ T cells sorted from PBMCs. CDR3 residues: CASSEIRGRQYF. Written as DNA, the CDR3 is TGTGCCAGCAGTGAAATCCGTGGACGTCAGTACTTC.